These 18 T cell receptor beta chains originate from one sample sequenced in a study of Ad26.COV2.S vaccination and SARS-CoV-2 variants. Described treatment: over 15 received Ad26.COV2.S at low or high dose, single or two shots; about 5 received placebo; per-sample allocation not given. Samples came from day 63 after the first vaccine or placebo injection. Profiling relied on immunoSEQ multiplex PCR, and the TCRdb table lists in-frame clones only, not all of them. The table has fewer than 400,000 clones, 86% seen once. Sequencing used peripheral blood, obtained in a trial of Ad26.COV2.S vaccine versus placebo. Receptors were obtained from a person aged 18-65 years who received the Ad26.COV2.S COVID-19 vaccine or a placebo.

The chain recombines TRBV11-2 with TRBJ1-2; 10 bases fit TRBD1. Germline-derived CDR1 and CDR2 are SGHAT and FQNNGV. The V gene end was trimmed by 3 bases and the J gene end by 4 bases; junction bases not matched to a gene: 11. This CDR3 is 17 amino acids long. The CDR3 sequence: CASSFPTGTGAFYGYTF. The CDR3, as DNA: TGTGCCAGCAGCTTTCCTACCGGGACAGGGGCATTCTATGGCTACACCTTC. Complete variable domain (other parts from reference TRBV11-2 and TRBJ1-2): EAGVAQSPRYKIIEKRQSVAFWCNPISGHATLYWYQQILGQGPKLLIQFQNNGVVDDSQLPKDRFSAERLKGVDSTLKIQPAKLEDSAVYLCASSFPTGTGAFYGYTFGSGTRLTVV.

This chain joins TRBV6-5 and TRBJ1-1, with a weak D call TRBD1 (5 bases). The germline V and J ends were trimmed by 6 bases and 1 base, with 9 bases remaining between them. Germline CDR1 reads MNHEY; CDR2 reads SVGAGI. This CDR3 region has 13 residues. The CDR3: CASRVDRNTEAFF. The DNA of the CDR3 is TGTGCCAGCAGGGTCGACAGGAACACTGAAGCTTTCTTT.

The genes are TRBV14 and TRBJ2-1; 8 bases match TRBD2. Germline CDR1 reads SGHDN; CDR2 reads FVKESK. The CDR3 runs to 15 residues. V lost 2 bases to trimming and J lost 5 bases; unmatched junction nucleotides: 5. CDR3 residues: CASSQLGRGDNEQFF. The CDR3 bases are TGTGCCAGCAGCCAACTCGGGCGGGGGGACAATGAGCAGTTCTTC.

CDR3 nucleotide sequence: TGTGCCATCAGTAACACGGACAGGGAACCCAATGAGCAGTTCTTC. As protein: CAISNTDREPNEQFF. The V gene is TRBV10-3, the J gene TRBJ2-1; 8 positions match TRBD1. This CDR3 contains 15 residues. V shed 5 bases and J 6 bases; nucleotides not matched to a gene: 9. Germline V lookup: CDR1 ENHRY, CDR2 SYGVKD.

The rearrangement joins TRBV6-5 to TRBJ1-6, with a tentative D call TRBD1 (6 bases). CDR1 and CDR2 from the germline V gene are MNHEY and SVGAGI. This CDR3 is built from 13 residues. V lost 6 bases to trimming and J lost 10 bases, with 13 bases between them. The CDR3 here is CASRTGLGSPLHF. The CDR3 nucleotides are TGTGCCAGCAGGACAGGCTTGGGATCACCCCTCCACTTT.

The V gene is TRBV30, the J gene TRBJ1-1; possibly TRBD1 for D (5 bases). Germline V gene sequence: CDR1 GTSNPN, CDR2 SVGIG (reference sequence). This CDR3 comprises 13 residues. The V and J ends lost 7 bases and 0 bases respectively, with 12 bases between them. The CDR3 DNA sequence: TGTGCCTCTAGTGGGGGTATGAACACTGAAGCTTTCTTT. Translated, it gives CASSGGMNTEAFF.

A note on this clone: It may be a read error: a sequence one base away is much more abundant. The V call is TRBV5-6, the J call TRBJ2-3; D gene ambiguous. CDR1 SGHDT and CDR2 YYEEEE come from the germline V gene. The CDR3 is 11 amino acids. The ends were cut back, 2 bases at V and 6 bases at J, with 4 bases in the middle. CDR3 nucleotide sequence: TGTGCCAGCAGCTTCGGGGATACGCAGTATTTT. It codes for CASSFGDTQYF.

This sequence joins TRBV3-1 (or the pseudogene TRBV3-2) and TRBJ1-4; D not certain. There are 13 residues in the CDR3. Germline CDR1 reads LGHDT; CDR2 reads YNNKEL (reference sequence). Trimming shortened V by 6 bases and J by 7 bases, and 12 bases separated the two germline ends. The CDR3 nucleotides are TGTGCCAGCAGTTCTGTCCTCTCTGAAAAACTGTTTTTT. Encoded protein: CASSSVLSEKLFF.

The V call is TRBV7-2, the J call TRBJ2-3; no reliable D call. The CDR3 has 14 amino acids. V lost 5 bases, J lost 0 bases, and 9 bases lay in between. Germline CDR1 is SGHTA and CDR2 is FQGNSA. CDR3 amino acids: CASSPYTSTDTQYF. CDR3 DNA: TGTGCCAGCAGCCCATATACTAGCACAGATACGCAGTATTTT.

The CDR3 DNA follows: TGTGCCAGCAGCCAGGGGGTTGCCGGGGAGCTGTTTTTT. Its protein product is CASSQGVAGELFF. V usage is TRBV6-5 and J usage is TRBJ2-2; 7 positions match TRBD1. The length of the CDR3 is 13 residues. V was clipped by 6 bases and J by 6 bases; unmatched bases: 4. Germline V CDR1 and CDR2: MNHEY, SVGAGI.

The rearrangement joins TRBV29-1 to TRBJ1-1, with D unclear. Trimming pared 4 bases from V and 0 bases from J, leaving 9 bases between. This CDR3 contains 13 residues. Germline CDR1 and CDR2: SQVTM and ANQGSEA. DNA for the CDR3: TGCAGCGTTGGGGGTTCCATGAACACTGAAGCTTTCTTT. Its protein product is CSVGGSMNTEAFF.

For this clone: Additional DNA sequences in this sample encode the identical CDR3. The chain combines TRBV5-1 with TRBJ2-7; 7 positions agree with TRBD2. Germline V lookup: CDR1 SGHRS, CDR2 YFSETQ. With V trimmed by 0 bases and J by 2 bases, 5 bases remained unmatched. The length of the CDR3 is 15 residues. CDR3 nucleotides: TGCGCCAGCAGCTTGGAAACCGGGGGGACCTACGAGCAGTACTTC. It specifies CASSLETGGTYEQYF.

This clone was seen a few times. The rearrangement uses TRBV3-1 (or the pseudogene TRBV3-2) and TRBJ1-5, with no clear D. Trimming removed 2 bases at V and 7 bases at J, with 9 bases between. The germline V gene has CDR1 LGHDT and CDR2 YNNKEL (reference sequence). The CDR3 runs to 13 residues. CDR3 residues: CASSQREGQPQHF. CDR3 bases: TGTGCCAGCAGCCAACGAGAAGGCCAGCCCCAGCATTTT.

This clone has just a few counts. The rearrangement joins TRBV19 to TRBJ2-1; 11 bases are a match to TRBD1. Germline assignment: CDR1 LNHDA and CDR2 SQIVND (reference sequence). Losses at the gene ends were 9 bases for V and 6 bases for J; bases not matched to a gene: 7. The CDR3 covers 14 residues. The CDR3 DNA reads as TGTGCCAGCGGGGACAGGGGGTTCTCCAATGAGCAGTTCTTC. This gives the protein CASGDRGFSNEQFF.

This chain joins TRBV5-1 and TRBJ2-7; tentatively, D is TRBD2 (7 bases). CDR3 length: 19 amino acids. The germline CDR1 and CDR2 sequences are SGHRS and YFSETQ. V lost 2 bases and J lost 0, with 24 bases in between. The CDR3 here is CASSLPPRGGGYFSYEQYF. As DNA, the CDR3 is TGCGCCAGCAGCTTACCCCCCCGGGGCGGGGGCTACTTCTCCTACGAGCAGTACTTC.

The chain couples TRBV5-4 to TRBJ1-1; D is ambiguous. From germline, CDR1 is SGHNT and CDR2 YYREEE (reference sequence). The V gene lost 4 bases and the J gene lost 2 bases, with 12 bases spanning the gap. The CDR3 covers 14 residues. CDR3 region: CASSPGGFNTEAFF. The CDR3 DNA reads as TGTGCCAGCAGCCCTGGTGGATTCAACACTGAAGCTTTCTTT.

This chain uses TRBV24-1 with TRBJ1-5, with D perhaps TRBD1 (5 bases). Trimming pared 5 bases from V and 0 bases from J, leaving 13 bases between. The CDR3 spans 16 residues. CDR1 is KGHDR and CDR2 is SFDVKD in the germline V gene. The CDR3 coding sequence is TGTGCCACCAGTGGAGGGGCCAGAATTAGCAATCAGCCCCAGCATTTT. The encoded protein is CATSGGARISNQPQHF.

This clone was counted a single time. The genes are TRBV9 and TRBJ2-2; no firm D call. V dropped 4 bases and J dropped 0 bases, with 7 bases sitting between them. The germline CDR1 and CDR2 sequences are SGDLS and YYNGEE. This CDR3 is built from 14 residues. The CDR3: CASSKNPNTGELFF. The CDR3, as DNA: TGTGCCAGCAGCAAGAATCCGAACACCGGGGAGCTGTTTTTT.